Presented here are 31 T cell receptor beta chains from one specimen sequenced in a study of blood T cell repertoires in COVID-19. Sequenced by immunoSEQ multiplex PCR; TCRdb stores in-frame clones only, minus some. The sample yields tens of thousands of clones, 81% seen once. Input material: peripheral blood. These receptors were obtained from a man aged 80 or over with COVID-19, enrolled during active disease.

This clone appeared many times. The chain carries TRBV3-1 (or the pseudogene TRBV3-2) and TRBJ2-5; possible D gene TRBD1, 7 bases. Germline CDR1 and CDR2: LGHDT and YNNKEL (reference sequence). Trimming took off 11 bases at V and 5 bases at J, with 18 bases between the two ends. The CDR3 is made up of 13 amino acids. The CDR3, as DNA: TGTGCCTCACGAGGAGGGGGCCGCGAGACCCAGTACTTC. Protein: CASRGGGRETQYF.

This clone was counted a few times. The chain has TRBV7-2 and TRBJ2-1; no clear D gene. The germline gives CDR1 SGHTA, CDR2 FQGNSA. This CDR3 has 16 residues. V lost 4 bases and J 7 bases, leaving 20 bases between the germline ends. CDR3 DNA sequence: TGTGCCAGCAGCTCTAGAGGCCGCGGCCTAGGTAATGAGCAGTTCTTC. This codes for CASSSRGRGLGNEQFF.

This clone has a single count. The chain is built from TRBV7-3 and TRBJ1-1; D is unresolved. The V and J ends lost 2 bases and 7 bases respectively, with 11 bases between them. CDR1 is SGHTA, CDR2 FQGTGA, per germline. This CDR3 comprises 13 residues. CDR3 sequence reads: CASSLESGDEAFF. The CDR3 nucleotides read TGTGCCAGCAGCTTAGAGAGCGGGGATGAAGCTTTCTTT.

The V call is TRBV19, the J call TRBJ1-4, with D maybe TRBD1 (6 bases). The germline CDR1 and CDR2 sequences are LNHDA and SQIVND (reference sequence). This CDR3 contains 14 residues. Trimming shortened V by 5 bases and J by 3 bases, and 10 bases separated the two germline ends. This CDR3 reads CASSRGAANEKLFF. In nucleotides, the CDR3 is TGTGCCAGTAGTCGGGGGGCCGCTAATGAAAAACTGTTTTTT. Variable domain in full (rest from reference TRBV19 and TRBJ1-4): DGGITQSPKYLFRKEGQNVTLSCEQNLNHDAMYWYRQDPGQGLRLIYYSQIVNDFQKGDIAEGYSVSREKKESFPLTVTSAQKNPTAFYLCASSRGAANEKLFFGSGTQLSVL.

The chain has TRBV3-1 (or the pseudogene TRBV3-2) and TRBJ1-5, with 9 bases lining up with TRBD1. Germline lookup yields CDR1 LGHDT and CDR2 YNNKEL (reference sequence). V shed 4 bases, J shed 6 bases, and the junction held 7 bases outside the gene matches. This CDR3 is 15 amino acids long. CDR3 DNA sequence: TGTGCCAGCAGCCCCGACAGGGGGATTCCTCAGCCCCAGCATTTT. The encoded protein is CASSPDRGIPQPQHF.

The chain has TRBV7-3 and TRBJ2-5, with TRBD2 matching over 9 bases. This CDR3 region has 15 residues. Germline CDR1 SGHTA, CDR2 FQGTGA. Trimming took 2 bases from V and 4 from J; bases not matched to a gene: 5. The CDR3 nucleotides read TGTGCCAGCAGCTTATGGGCGGGAGGGGGAGAGACCCAGTACTTC. It translates to CASSLWAGGGETQYF. The whole variable domain, filled in from reference TRBV7-3 and TRBJ2-5, reads GAGVSQTPSNKVTEKGKYVELRCDPISGHTALYWYRQSLGQGPEFLIYFQGTGAADDSGLPNDRFFAVRPEGSVSTLKIQRTERGDSAVYLCASSLWAGGGETQYFGPGTRLLVL.

The chain carries TRBV6-5 and TRBJ2-7; tentative D call: TRBD2 (5 bases). The V gene lost 10 bases and the J gene lost 3 bases, with 19 bases spanning the gap. Germline assignment: CDR1 MNHEY and CDR2 SVGAGI. The CDR3 has 14 residues. CDR3 coding DNA: TGTGCCACCCCCCGGAGCGGCCGTTTCTACGAGCAGTACTTC. Its translation: CATPRSGRFYEQYF.

The chain's CDR3 is CASSSVIAGAETQYF. DNA of the CDR3: TGTGCCAGCAGCTCCGTGATAGCGGGAGCGGAGACCCAGTACTTC. The chain joins TRBV7-3 to TRBJ2-5, with 9 bases identical to TRBD2. Germline lookup yields CDR1 SGHTA and CDR2 FQGTGA. Unmatched junction bases numbered 8, after V lost 4 bases and J lost 5 bases. The CDR3 spans 15 residues.

J is TRBJ1-1 and V is TRBV4-1, with TRBD1 matching over 10 bases. V lost 3 bases, J lost 4 bases, and 14 bases stayed unmatched. There are 18 residues in the CDR3. The germline gives CDR1 MGHRA, CDR2 YSYEKL. For the CDR3, the DNA is TGCGCCAGCAGCCAGTCCCGGGACAGGGGTCAAGGCCCCACTGAAGCTTTCTTT. Translation gives CASSQSRDRGQGPTEAFF.

The genes are TRBV27 and TRBJ2-1; 13 bases agree with TRBD2. J lost 5 bases, V lost 5 bases, and 6 bases had no gene match. The CDR3 loop spans 16 amino acids. CDR1 is MNHEY and CDR2 is SMNVEV in the germline V gene (reference sequence). For the CDR3, the DNA is TGTGCCAGCAGTACGCGACTAGCGGGGGGTAACAATGAGCAGTTCTTC. It specifies CASSTRLAGGNNEQFF.

The CDR3 loop reads CASSLAFRTGSSYNEQFF. The CDR3 bases are TGCGCCAGCAGCTTGGCCTTTCGGACAGGTTCCTCCTACAATGAGCAGTTCTTC. This chain uses TRBV5-1 with TRBJ2-1; 7 positions agree with TRBD1. With V trimmed by 0 bases and J by 0 bases, 9 bases remained unmatched. The germline gives CDR1 SGHRS, CDR2 YFSETQ. This CDR3 region has 18 residues.

V is TRBV5-4 and J is TRBJ2-1; 8 nucleotides line up with TRBD2. The CDR3 is 16 amino acids. With V trimmed by 0 bases and J by 2 bases, 4 bases remained unmatched. Germline loops: CDR1 SGHNT, CDR2 YYREEE (reference sequence). CDR3 nucleotides: TGTGCCAGCAGCTTGGGCGGGGGGAAAACCTACAATGAGCAGTTCTTC. It specifies CASSLGGGKTYNEQFF.

CDR3 DNA: TGTGCCAGCAGCTTAGTCGGTAGCTATGGCTACACCTTC. Protein: CASSLVGSYGYTF. This chain connects TRBV7-9 to TRBJ1-2; D gene uncertain. Germline V lookup: CDR1 SEHNR, CDR2 FQNEAQ (reference sequence). V dropped 1 base and J dropped 4 bases, with 7 bases sitting between them. This CDR3 spans 13 amino acids.

V usage is TRBV6-5 and J usage is TRBJ1-1, with D unresolved. Germline CDR1 is MNHEY and CDR2 is SVGAGI. The CDR3 runs to 15 residues. V lost 5 bases and J lost 1, with 14 bases in between. The CDR3 reads CASSPLGRENTEAFF. In DNA, the CDR3 is TGTGCCAGCAGTCCCCTCGGACGGGAGAACACTGAAGCTTTCTTT.

The rearrangement joins TRBV7-2 to TRBJ2-1, with D uncertain. V gave up 1 base and J gave up 8 bases, with 6 bases separating them. Germline CDR1 SGHTA, CDR2 FQGNSA. The CDR3 has 12 amino acids. The CDR3 here is CASSLGLHEQFF. The CDR3 DNA is TGTGCCAGCAGCTTAGGTCTCCATGAGCAGTTCTTC.

The CDR3 loop is CAISAGDGANVLTF. CDR3 nucleotides: TGTGCCATCAGTGCAGGGGATGGGGCCAACGTCCTGACTTTC. This chain joins TRBV10-3 and TRBJ2-6; perhaps TRBD1 as D (6 bases). V lost 4 bases to trimming and J lost 3 bases, with 7 bases between them. Germline CDR1 is ENHRY and CDR2 is SYGVKD. The CDR3 consists of 14 residues.

This chain uses TRBV7-2 with TRBJ2-7; 8 bases are shared with TRBD1. The CDR3 runs to 14 residues. J gave up 1 base and V 5 bases, and 4 bases lay outside the gene matches. Germline V gene sequence: CDR1 SGHTA, CDR2 FQGNSA. CDR3 in amino acids: CASSMDRVSYEQYF. The CDR3 nucleotides read TGTGCCAGCAGCATGGACAGGGTTTCCTACGAGCAGTACTTC.

CDR3 amino acids: CASSLYGGEGTDTQYF. In DNA, the CDR3 is TGTGCCAGCAGTTTATACGGGGGGGAGGGCACAGATACGCAGTATTTT. The chain links TRBV28 to TRBJ2-3; 8 nucleotides agree with TRBD2. Trimming at V came to 1 base and at J to 1 base, leaving 4 bases not matched to a gene. Germline V gene sequence: CDR1 MDHEN, CDR2 SYDVKM. This CDR3 contains 16 residues.

V usage is TRBV9 and J usage is TRBJ1-3; 7 bases line up with TRBD1. Germline CDR1 and CDR2: SGDLS and YYNGEE. Unmatched junction bases numbered 8, after V lost 10 bases and J lost 4 bases. The length of the CDR3 is 13 residues. The CDR3: CAGPDREGNTIYF. The DNA for the CDR3 is TGTGCCGGTCCCGACAGGGAGGGAAACACCATATATTTT.

This chain links TRBV28 with TRBJ2-7, with D possibly being TRBD2 (6 bases). The V end was cut by 6 bases, the J end by 7 bases, with 16 bases between. The V gene's germline CDR1 is MDHEN and CDR2 SYDVKM. This CDR3 comprises 13 residues. The CDR3 sequence: CASSPPGGTEQYF. The CDR3 nucleotides are TGTGCCAGCAGCCCCCCCGGGGGAACTGAGCAGTACTTC. The variable domain in full, completed from reference TRBV28 and TRBJ2-7, reads DVKVTQSSRYLVKRTGEKVFLECVQDMDHENMFWYRQDPGLGLRLIYFSYDVKMKEKGDIPEGYSVSREKKERFSLILESASTNQTSMYLCASSPPGGTEQYFGPGTRLTVT.

In its sample, this clone was seen a few times. The chain employs TRBV4-1 and TRBJ2-1; tentatively, D is TRBD2 (5 bases). The CDR3 contains 12 residues. The germline V gene encodes CDR1 MGHRA and CDR2 YSYEKL. V shed 1 base and J shed 7 bases, with 5 bases lying between them. CDR3 sequence: CASSQAGNEQFF. The CDR3 DNA reads TGCGCCAGCAGCCAAGCGGGAAATGAGCAGTTCTTC.

The table lists this clone with a count of one. V usage is TRBV7-9 and J usage is TRBJ1-6; 11 positions match TRBD1. CDR1 and CDR2 from the germline V gene are SEHNR and FQNEAQ (reference sequence). V lost 7 bases, J lost 5 bases, and 7 bases stayed unmatched. The CDR3 runs to 16 residues. The CDR3 is CASTQWTGGNNSPLHF. For the CDR3, the DNA is TGTGCCAGCACCCAGTGGACAGGGGGCAATAATTCACCCCTCCACTTT.

J is TRBJ1-2 and V is TRBV27, with D possibly matching TRBD1 (5 bases). The V gene's germline CDR1 is MNHEY and CDR2 SMNVEV (reference sequence). The CDR3 runs 16 residues. Trimming shortened V by 2 bases and J by 5 bases, and 18 bases separated the two germline ends. The CDR3 here is CASSLRRDFVKYGYTF. The CDR3 DNA follows: TGTGCCAGCAGTTTAAGGCGGGACTTTGTCAAGTATGGCTACACCTTC.

The V and J genes are TRBV5-1 and TRBJ2-6, with D hard to call. V shed 2 bases and J shed 0 bases, with 6 bases lying between them. Germline CDR1 and CDR2: SGHRS and YFSETQ. The CDR3 has 15 amino acids. CDR3 bases: TGCGCCAGCAGCTTCCAGGTCTCTGGGGCCAACGTCCTGACTTTC. Encoded protein: CASSFQVSGANVLTF.

For this clone: Other DNA sequences in this sample translate to the same CDR3. The rearrangement uses TRBV5-1 and TRBJ1-1; 10 bases match TRBD1. Germline CDR1 reads SGHRS; CDR2 reads YFSETQ. CDR3 length: 15 residues. Trimming at V came to 4 bases and at J to 4 bases, leaving 7 bases not matched to a gene. In DNA form, the CDR3 reads TGCGCCAGCAGCCTCAGACAGGGGGCTGGCACTGAAGCTTTCTTT. Translation: CASSLRQGAGTEAFF.

This clone has only a few counts. The chain joins TRBV4-2 to TRBJ1-2; TRBD1 aligns across 7 bases. The junction had 11 bases not matched to a gene; V was cut back by 1 base and J by 3 bases. This CDR3 spans 17 amino acids. Looked up from germline, CDR1 is LGHNA and CDR2 is YNFKEQ. CDR3 region: CASSQVQGGINYYGYTF. CDR3 bases: TGTGCCAGCAGCCAAGTCCAGGGGGGAATAAACTACTATGGCTACACCTTC.

This rearrangement joins TRBV29-1 to TRBJ2-1; 7 bases agree with TRBD2. V shed 3 bases and J 2 bases; nucleotides not matched to a gene: 4. The germline V gene has CDR1 SQVTM and CDR2 ANQGSEA. The CDR3 length is 14 residues. CDR3 DNA sequence: TGCAGCGTTGAGGGCGGGAGTCCCTACAATGAGCAGTTCTTC. Translating gives CSVEGGSPYNEQFF.

The chain joins TRBV6-6 to TRBJ2-2, with 8 bases matching TRBD2. The germline V gene has CDR1 MNHNY and CDR2 SVGAGI (reference sequence). The CDR3 length is 18 residues. With V trimmed by 5 bases and J by 0 bases, 11 bases remained unmatched. The CDR3 coding sequence is TGTGCCAGCAGTCAATATAGCGGGAACGCGGCGAACACCGGGGAGCTGTTTTTT. It specifies CASSQYSGNAANTGELFF.

The chain couples TRBV18 to TRBJ2-7; 11 bases match TRBD1. This CDR3 region has 17 residues. J was trimmed by 2 bases and V by 3 bases; bases with no gene match: 9. Germline-derived CDR1 and CDR2 are KGHSH and LQKENI. DNA for the CDR3: TGTGCCAGCTCACCCGACCGACCGGGACAGGGGGCCTACGAGCAGTACTTC. It codes for CASSPDRPGQGAYEQYF.

The chain has TRBV29-1 and TRBJ1-4; D not certain. The CDR3 has 13 residues. Trimming removed 4 bases at V and 6 bases at J, with 12 bases between. CDR1 and CDR2 from the germline V gene are SQVTM and ANQGSEA. CDR3: CSVASSRYEKLFF. The CDR3 region has the DNA TGCAGCGTTGCGAGTTCACGCTATGAAAAACTGTTTTTT.

This clone was counted between two and nine times. The chain combines TRBV19 with TRBJ2-7; tentatively, D is TRBD1 (6 bases). Per germline, CDR1 LNHDA and CDR2 SQIVND (reference sequence). The ends were cut back, 3 bases at V and 5 bases at J, with 8 bases in the middle. The CDR3 extends over 12 amino acids. This chain's CDR3 is CASSIRGNEQYF. CDR3 nucleotides: TGTGCCAGTAGTATCAGGGGTAACGAGCAGTACTTC.